The present entry profiles one T cell receptor beta chain with its context. Antigen: not known. Healthy donors had no documented immune events, such as infections, while sampled. After removal of 5 bases from V and 9 bases from J, the junction contained 5 bases not matched to a gene. The CDR3 totals 12 residues. Germline lookup yields CDR1 LNHDA and CDR2 SQIVND (reference sequence). The data are from a study of identifying expanded T cells in peripheral blood. General study findings and limits: Across healthy donors, higher total template counts meant significantly greater two-week count variance. Technical replicates showed 0.9 to 1.5 changed clones; two weeks 15 to 20; four weeks 19.

Here immunoSEQ multiplex PCR was the method, and the copy in TCRdb shows in-frame clones only, minus some. The sample lists some 130,000 clones, 86% seen once, with around 8.4% in the top ten. This clonotype was sampled from a person aged 18 to 70 in good health. The sample was blood. The rearrangement joins TRBV19 to TRBJ2-7; 9 bases agree with TRBD1. The CDR3 DNA reads as TGTGCCAGTAGTGCGGACAGGGGAGCGCAGTACTTC. Translated, it gives CASSADRGAQYF.